Presented here are 14 T cell receptor beta chains from one specimen sequenced in a study of T cells in women clearing cervical HPV infection. TCRdb's copy holds only in-frame clones and misses some; the assay was immunoSEQ multiplex PCR. The repertoire table contains about 14,000 clones. Material: blood buffy coat. Source of these receptors: a woman aged 18-70 years with a cervical HPV16 infection that either progressed to CIN3+ or cleared (not recorded which).

Points on this clone: The missing CDR3 end, 3 residues past where the read stops, is filled in from the germline J gene. J is TRBJ1-2 and V is TRBV7-9; 9 nucleotides agree with TRBD1. Germline CDR1 SEHNR, CDR2 FQNEAQ (reference sequence). This CDR3 contains 14 residues. V dropped 4 bases and J dropped 3; count of bases not matched to a gene: 3. CDR3 in amino acids: CASSSGQGDYGYTF. The sequenced CDR3 bases are TGTGCCAGCAGCTCGGGACAGGGTGACTATGGC.

A remark on this clone: The sequence runs out 3 residues before the end of the CDR3; the remainder is reconstructed from the germline J gene. V is TRBV7-8 and J is TRBJ2-7; D remains unclear. Trimming left V 3 bases short and J 0 bases short, with 12 bases between. The CDR3 spans 15 residues. Looked up from germline, CDR1 is SGHVS and CDR2 is FQNEAQ. The DNA read from the CDR3 is TGTGCCAGCAGCTTGATGCAAGGGCCCTCCTACGAG. This translates into CASSLMQGPSYE. The entire CDR3 is CASSLMQGPSYEQYF.

About this clone: The sequenced fragment ends 3 residues before the CDR3 boundary, so the rest is inferred from the germline J gene. The rearrangement joins TRBV7-7 to TRBJ2-3, with TRBD2 identical over 11 bases. CDR1 is SSHAT and CDR2 is FNYEAQ in the germline V gene (reference sequence). The length of the CDR3 is 16 residues. CDR3 DNA, as far as it was read: TGTGCCAGCAGCTTGGGTAGCGGGGGGGCAGGAGAGACG. Translating gives CASSLGSGGAGET. From start to end, the CDR3 is CASSLGSGGAGETQYF.

As for this clone: The sequenced fragment ends 3 residues before the CDR3 boundary, so the rest is inferred from the germline J gene. V and J are TRBV5-1 and TRBJ2-3; 9 nucleotides line up with TRBD1. With 1 base clipped from V and 5 bases from J, the junction kept 5 bases outside the gene matches. Germline V gene sequence: CDR1 SGHRS, CDR2 YFSETQ. This CDR3 has 15 residues. The CDR3 DNA, read in part, is TGCGCCAGCAGCTTGTCGGACAGGGGTGGAGATACG. Translated: CASSLSDRGGDT. The whole CDR3 protein reads CASSLSDRGGDTQYF. The complete variable domain, with remaining parts taken from reference TRBV5-1 and TRBJ2-3, reads KAGVTQTPRYLIKTRGQQVTLSCSPISGHRSVSWYQQTPGQGLQFLFEYFSETQRNKGNFPGRFSGRQFSNSRSEMNVSTLELGDSALYLCASSLSDRGGDTQYFGPGTRLTVL.

As concerns this clone: The read halts 3 residues ahead of the CDR3 end, with the missing end drawn from the germline J gene. The V gene is TRBV20-1, the J gene TRBJ2-7, with 14 positions matching TRBD2. Germline V CDR1 and CDR2: DFQATT, SNEGSKA (reference sequence). Trimming took 5 bases from V and 3 from J; bases not matched to a gene: 18. This CDR3 spans 19 amino acids. CDR3 bases read: TGCAGTGCTCGCCCTTCTACCGGGACTAGCGGGAGTTGGGTCTACGAG. Its translation: CSARPSTGTSGSWVYE. The full CDR3 is CSARPSTGTSGSWVYEQYF.

For this clone: Read data end 3 residues before the CDR3 end; the end is taken from the germline J gene. The chain joins TRBV19 to TRBJ1-2; tentative D call: TRBD1 (5 bases). V lost 3 bases, J lost 6 bases, and 8 bases lay in between. CDR3 length: 12 amino acids. Germline-derived CDR1 and CDR2 are LNHDA and SQIVND (reference sequence). The CDR3 bases that were read are TGTGCCAGTAGTATCGGGGGGAATGGC. This gives the protein CASSIGGNG. The entire CDR3 protein reads CASSIGGNGYTF. The full variable domain, its missing parts supplied by reference TRBV19 and TRBJ1-2, is DGGITQSPKYLFRKEGQNVTLSCEQNLNHDAMYWYRQDPGQGLRLIYYSQIVNDFQKGDIAEGYSVSREKKESFPLTVTSAQKNPTAFYLCASSIGGNGYTFGSGTRLTVV.

Remarks on this clone: With the read ending 3 residues before the CDR3 end, the germline J gene is used to fill in that end. This sequence joins TRBV6-1 and TRBJ1-2, with D perhaps matching TRBD1 (6 bases). This CDR3 is built from 14 residues. The germline CDR1 and CDR2 sequences are MNHNS and SASEGT. The CDR3 bases that were read are TGTGCCAGCAGTGACTTGGACAGCTCCTACGAC. This sequence encodes CASSDLDSSYD. The whole CDR3 protein reads CASSDLDSSYDYTF.

In regard to this clone: The read ends 3 residues shy of where the CDR3 ends; the end is completed using the germline J gene. The V call is TRBV5-1, the J call TRBJ2-5, with 9 nucleotides matching TRBD1. Germline V CDR1 and CDR2: SGHRS, YFSETQ. The V gene end was trimmed by 5 bases and the J gene end by 2 bases; junction bases not matched to a gene: 7. This CDR3 is 15 amino acids long. The DNA read from the CDR3 is TGCGCCAGCAGACGAATCGGACAGGGGCAAGAGACC. Protein sequence: CASRRIGQGQET. The entire CDR3 sequence reads CASRRIGQGQETQYF.

In regard to this clone: The read comes to an end 3 residues before the CDR3 does, leaving the germline J gene to fill in the end. The chain couples TRBV2 to TRBJ2-2; a weak D match, TRBD2 (5 bases). The CDR3 extends over 14 amino acids. Germline CDR1 and CDR2: SNHLY and FYNNEI. CDR3: CASSVEGRNEKLFF. The DNA read from the CDR3 is TGTGCCAGCTCCGTCGAGGGTAGGAATGAAAAG.

As concerns this clone: The read falls 3 residues short of the CDR3 end, and the missing part is taken from the germline J gene. The V and J genes are TRBV11-2 and TRBJ2-7; 11 positions agree with TRBD1. The germline gives CDR1 SGHAT, CDR2 FQNNGV. The CDR3 consists of 14 residues. Unmatched junction bases numbered 3, after V lost 2 bases and J lost 6 bases. The CDR3 here is CASSLSGTGGEQYF. CDR3 DNA, as far as it was read: TGTGCCAGCAGCTTATCCGGGACAGGGGGCGAG.

Remarks on this clone: The sequenced fragment ends 3 residues before the CDR3 boundary, so the rest is inferred from the germline J gene. V is TRBV3-1 (or the pseudogene TRBV3-2) and J is TRBJ1-5, with 7 bases matching TRBD1. Germline V gene data show CDR1 as LGHDT and CDR2 as YNNKEL (reference sequence). The CDR3 sequence is 19 residues long. J was trimmed by 0 bases and V by 3 bases; bases with no gene match: 14. The CDR3 spells CASSQARAGGHNSNQPQHF. The part of the CDR3 DNA that was read is TGTGCCAGCAGCCAGGCCAGGGCAGGGGGACATAATAGCAATCAGCCC.

Points on this clone: The CDR3 end is not reached by the read, which stops 3 residues before it; the germline J gene fills it in. The rearrangement links TRBV5-1 to TRBJ2-3; 11 positions agree with TRBD2. CDR1 is SGHRS and CDR2 is YFSETQ in the germline V gene. This CDR3 is 16 amino acids long. The sequenced CDR3 bases are TGCGCCAGCACCCGAAGCGTGGGACTAGCGGCCGAGACG. As protein: CASTRSVGLAAET. The whole CDR3 protein reads CASTRSVGLAAETQYF.

CDR3 in amino acids: CASSLSQRNSATQYF. Incomplete CDR3 DNA: TGTGCCAGCAGTTTATCCCAACGGAATAGCGCCACG. V is TRBV27 and J is TRBJ2-3, with D perhaps TRBD2 (5 bases). The read stops 3 residues short of the end of the CDR3; the missing end is completed from the germline J gene. Germline V gene lookup returns CDR1 MNHEY and CDR2 SMNVEV (reference sequence). This CDR3 has 15 residues.

By frequency, this clone is medium-sized (0.01 to 0.1%). Read coverage stops 3 residues before the CDR3 terminus; the germline J gene supplies the remainder. The chain links TRBV7-2 to TRBJ1-1; D call uncertain. Trimming stripped 2 bases from V and 0 bases from J, with 10 bases between. From germline, CDR1 is SGHTA and CDR2 FQGNSA. The CDR3 length is 15 residues. The covered CDR3 bases are TGTGCCAGCAGCTTATATTCGTCGGTGAACACTGAA. Translated: CASSLYSSVNTE. The whole CDR3 protein reads CASSLYSSVNTEAFF.